The sequence of this T cell receptor (beta chain) was determined in a study of T cells in narcolepsy (dated by TCRdb to 2016 to 2019). Concerning the study at large: Healthy control donors were enrolled in the study alongside patients who had narcolepsy type 1 or type 2 (NT1, NT2). The study used TCR Vbeta sequencing to track clonotypes in blood and CSF while looking for autoreactive T cells in narcolepsy patients that target self-antigens of hypocretin neurons (hypocretin, TRIB2). Overall results and qualifications from the work: Autoreactive clonotypes were reported to be detected serially in the blood of the same patients and of different patients, but not in the blood of healthy controls. Some blood memory CD4+ repertoires from patients and controls contained no sequences matching autoreactive T cell clones. Plots that compared CSF and blood CD4+ T cell clonotypes from the same patient highlighted HCRT-specific and TRIB2-specific autoreactive clonotypes. Numbers of sequenced blood memory CD4+ clonotypes were comparable, averaging approximately 42,000 in patients and approximately 34,000 in controls.

The CDR3 spans 15 residues, from the cysteine through the phenylalanine. The DNA shown is the 45-base CDR3, in frame from base 1. V and J lose 6 bases and 6 bases, and a span of 18 bases separates them. CDR1 KGHSH and CDR2 LQKENI are derived from the germline V gene. About this clone itself: What antigen it recognizes has not been identified. The record has no base qualities; no much larger clone is one base away.

The library was built by means of the immunoSEQ multiplex PCR assay. In TCRdb, the immuneACCESS table is reduced to in-frame sequences with V and J assigned. These tables do not hold every clone; where another copy was compared, an unresolved V gene accounts for under half, and the others remain unexplained. In all, the sample holds about 34,000 clones, and 78% of those were seen once. The ten top clones hold over 0.95% of the sample. Memory CD4+ T cells were sorted ex vivo from peripheral blood of narcolepsy patients and healthy controls for TCR Vbeta sequencing. The chain joins TRBV18 to TRBJ2-4; the D gene could be TRBD1 or TRBD2, each one agreeing over 5 bases. The material sequenced was CD45RA- memory CD4+ T cells from PBMCs. Interpreted using the paper, the cell subset or site label stands for: memory T cells sorted ex vivo from peripheral blood. This TCR was sampled from a human donor with narcolepsy. The nucleotides are TGTGCCAGCTCGCTATTGAGGGGCGACGGAAACATTCAGTACTTC. Its protein reads: CASSLLRGDGNIQYF.